These 15 T cell receptor beta chains were sequenced from one sample in a study of spatial heterogeneity in lung cancer. From the 5' RACE reads, TCRdb called clonotypes with MiXCR, one entry per CDR3 protein. The sample contains roughly 120,000 distinct CDR3 sequences, 12% of which appear only once. Time point given: blood at routine non-recurrence follow-up after resection. Unsorted whole RNA samples from tumor, nontumor lung or frozen PBMC were sequenced. Sequenced material: PBMCs, taken at follow-up. All receptors derive from a male donor with early-stage non-small cell lung cancer.

This chain joins TRBV19 and TRBJ2-7, with TRBD1 as a possible D gene (6 bases). CDR3 length: 14 amino acids. Trimming took 4 bases from V and 6 from J, leaving 16 bases between them. Germline-derived CDR1 and CDR2 are LNHDA and SQIVND (reference sequence). The CDR3: CASSKTGIGGEQYF. The CDR3 bases are TGTGCCAGTAGTAAAACAGGCATAGGGGGCGAGCAGTACTTC.

This clonotype was counted a few times. The rearrangement links TRBV11-1 to TRBJ2-1, with no clear D. Between the trimmed V and J ends, which lost 0 bases and 3 bases, there was a span of 9 bases. Per germline, CDR1 SGHAT and CDR2 FQDESV (reference sequence). This CDR3 comprises 15 residues. This CDR3 reads CASSLAGAGYNEQFF. The CDR3 coding sequence is TGTGCCAGCAGCTTAGCTGGCGCAGGCTACAATGAGCAGTTCTTC.

A few counts support this clonotype. The V and J genes are TRBV7-2 and TRBJ2-1; D remains ambiguous. V was pared by 4 bases and J by 5 bases, with 9 bases between. Germline lookup yields CDR1 SGHTA and CDR2 FQGNSA. CDR3 length: 13 residues. The DNA for the CDR3 is TGTGCCAGCAGCTCGAACATCGACAATGAGCAGTTCTTC. This codes for CASSSNIDNEQFF. Combining the CDR3 with reference TRBV7-2 and TRBJ2-1 gives the whole variable domain GAGVSQSPSNKVTEKGKDVELRCDPISGHTALYWYRQSLGQGLEFLIYFQGNSAPDKSGLPSDRFSAERTGGSVSTLTIQRTQQEDSAVYLCASSSNIDNEQFFGPGTRLTVL.

This clonotype was counted at least ten times. The V gene is TRBV4-1, the J gene TRBJ1-2, with TRBD1 matching 11 bases. The CDR3 totals 13 residues. Trimming took 5 bases from V and 6 from J; bases not matched to a gene: 2. Germline V lookup: CDR1 MGHRA, CDR2 YSYEKL. CDR3 in amino acids: CASSWDRGNGYTF. The CDR3 DNA is TGCGCCAGCAGCTGGGACAGGGGGAATGGCTACACCTTC.

The chain is built from TRBV25-1 and TRBJ2-7; no clear D. The V gene lost 4 bases and the J gene lost 0 bases, with 7 bases spanning the gap. CDR1 and CDR2 (germline): MGHDK, SYGVNS. The CDR3 covers 13 residues. For the CDR3, the DNA is TGTGCCAGCAGTGCGAGTGGCTCCTACGAGCAGTACTTC. Residues: CASSASGSYEQYF.

This chain connects TRBV20-1 to TRBJ2-1, with 11 nucleotides matching TRBD1. CDR1 and CDR2 from the germline V gene are DFQATT and SNEGSKA (reference sequence). This CDR3 spans 17 amino acids. V gave up 6 bases and J gave up 0 bases; unmatched junction bases: 10. The CDR3 is CSANGQGALSSYNEQFF. DNA of the CDR3: TGCAGTGCCAACGGACAGGGGGCCCTGTCCTCCTACAATGAGCAGTTCTTC.

There are a few counts of this clonotype. The chain uses TRBV11-2 and TRBJ1-6, with D possibly TRBD1 on 6 matching bases. Trimming pared 1 base from V and 4 bases from J, leaving 8 bases between. This CDR3 region has 15 residues. Per germline, CDR1 SGHAT and CDR2 FQNNGV. CDR3 nucleotides: TGTGCCAGCAGCTTAGGGACAGATTATAATTCACCCCTCCACTTT. Translated, it gives CASSLGTDYNSPLHF.

This clonotype was picked up a small number of times. The chain recombines TRBV28 with TRBJ1-3, with D hard to call. Trimming pared 2 bases from V and 0 bases from J, leaving 8 bases between. Germline V gene lookup returns CDR1 MDHEN and CDR2 SYDVKM. This CDR3 region has 15 residues. In DNA form, the CDR3 reads TGTGCCAGCAGTTTACTGGCTTCCTCTGGAAACACCATATATTTT. Protein sequence: CASSLLASSGNTIYF.

This rearrangement joins TRBV7-8 to TRBJ1-2; 8 nucleotides agree with TRBD1. CDR1 is SGHVS and CDR2 is FQNEAQ in the germline V gene. The CDR3 is made up of 18 amino acids. The V gene end was trimmed by 4 bases and the J gene end by 2 bases; junction bases not matched to a gene: 15. The CDR3 here is CASSSPRDRPSTNYGYTF. The CDR3 DNA sequence: TGTGCCAGCAGCTCCCCCCGGGACAGGCCATCGACCAACTATGGCTACACCTTC.

This clonotype has ten or more counts. V gene TRBV5-5 combines with J gene TRBJ2-1; 8 bases align to TRBD2. The CDR3 is 13 residues long. Trimming cost V 2 bases and J 6 bases; bases outside gene matches: 1. The V gene's germline CDR1 is SGHKS and CDR2 YYEKEE (reference sequence). CDR3: CASSLGTSNEQFF. The CDR3 nucleotides are TGTGCCAGCAGCTTAGGGACTAGCAATGAGCAGTTCTTC.

Many counts were recorded for this clonotype. J is TRBJ1-2 and V is TRBV24-1; no clear D gene. The CDR3 consists of 14 residues. Trimming removed 4 bases from V and 2 bases from J, with 10 bases in between. CDR1 KGHDR and CDR2 SFDVKD come from the germline V gene. This chain's CDR3 is CATSDHGPNYGYTF. CDR3 bases: TGTGCCACCAGTGACCATGGTCCGAACTATGGCTACACCTTC.

A single count supports this clonotype. The chain combines TRBV13 with TRBJ2-2; TRBD1 matches 10 bases. This CDR3 is built from 14 residues. V was pared by 11 bases and J by 3 bases, with 6 bases of the junction left unmatched. Germline values: CDR1 PRHDT, CDR2 FYEKMQ (reference sequence). The CDR3 protein is CAGRQGAYTGELFF. The DNA for the CDR3 is TGTGCCGGGCGACAGGGGGCCTACACCGGGGAGCTGTTTTTT. Full variable domain (outside the CDR3, taken from reference TRBV13 and TRBJ2-2): AAGVIQSPRHLIKEKRETATLKCYPIPRHDTVYWYQQGPGQDPQFLISFYEKMQSDKGSIPDRFSAQQFSDYHSELNMSSLELGDSALYFCAGRQGAYTGELFFGEGSRLTVL.

Points on this clonotype: The junction and the germline gene differ at one end; a read error may be behind it. The chain is built from TRBV14 and TRBJ2-5; TRBD2 agrees at 10 bases. CDR1 and CDR2 (germline): SGHDN, FVKESK. The CDR3 spans 15 residues. CDR3 DNA sequence: TGTGCCAGCAGCCCCCTGGGGACTAGCGTTGAGATCCAGTACTTC. Translating gives CASSPLGTSVEIQYF.

The J gene is TRBJ2-7, the V gene TRBV5-4; TRBD2 agrees at 7 bases. The CDR3 length is 14 residues. CDR1 is SGHNT, CDR2 YYREEE, per germline (reference sequence). Trimming at V came to 3 bases and at J to 5 bases, leaving 8 bases not matched to a gene. CDR3 nucleotides: TGTGCCAGCAGCTCCGGACTAGAGGCCCACGAGCAGTACTTC. Protein product: CASSSGLEAHEQYF.

The genes are TRBV7-2 and TRBJ2-1, with TRBD1 identical over 8 bases. The CDR3 totals 14 residues. J lost 4 bases, V lost 8 bases, and 7 bases had no gene match. The germline V gene encodes CDR1 SGHTA and CDR2 FQGNSA. The CDR3 nucleotides read TGTGCCAGCTCCCTGGGACAGGCGTACAATGAGCAGTTCTTC. This codes for CASSLGQAYNEQFF.